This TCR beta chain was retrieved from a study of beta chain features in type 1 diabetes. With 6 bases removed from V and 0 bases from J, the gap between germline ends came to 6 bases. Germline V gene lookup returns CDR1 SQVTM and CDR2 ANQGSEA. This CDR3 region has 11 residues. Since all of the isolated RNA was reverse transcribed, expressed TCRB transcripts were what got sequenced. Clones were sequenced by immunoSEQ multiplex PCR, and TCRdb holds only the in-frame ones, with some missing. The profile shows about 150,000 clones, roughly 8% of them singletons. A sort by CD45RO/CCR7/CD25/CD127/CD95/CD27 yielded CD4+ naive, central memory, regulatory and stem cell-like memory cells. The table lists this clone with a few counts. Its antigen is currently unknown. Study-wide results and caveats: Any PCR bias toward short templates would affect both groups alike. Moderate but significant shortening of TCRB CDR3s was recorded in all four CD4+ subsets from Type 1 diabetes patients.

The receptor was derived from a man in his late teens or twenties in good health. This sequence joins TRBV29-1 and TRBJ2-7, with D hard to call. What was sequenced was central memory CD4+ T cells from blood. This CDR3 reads CSVQDSYEQYF. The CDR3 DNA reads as TGCAGCGTCCAGGACTCCTACGAGCAGTACTTC.